The clone carrying this T cell receptor beta chain has a single count. Original handling: Nucleated cell counts were estimated from reference gene primer amplification. Only in-frame clones appear in the TCRdb table, and some are missing; sequencing was by immunoSEQ multiplex PCR. For V, J and clone size, that table is used; D and trimming come from the DNA. The sample yields some 280,000 clones, about 85% seen once. The CDR3 consists of 15 residues. From germline, CDR1 is MNHEY and CDR2 SMNVEV (reference sequence). Deletions cut 4 bases from V and 0 bases from J, with 9 bases between. The sample is drawn from a study of blood T cell repertoires in COVID-19. In the study overall: Sites in the United States, Italy and Spain provided acute and convalescent COVID-19 samples.

This TCR came from a woman aged 45-59 years with active or convalescent COVID-19. The rearrangement joins TRBV27 to TRBJ1-4; D gene unclear. Source material: peripheral blood. The DNA of the CDR3 is TGTGCCAGCAGTTACTTGGGAGCAACTAATGAAAAACTGTTTTTT. Translating it yields CASSYLGATNEKLFF.